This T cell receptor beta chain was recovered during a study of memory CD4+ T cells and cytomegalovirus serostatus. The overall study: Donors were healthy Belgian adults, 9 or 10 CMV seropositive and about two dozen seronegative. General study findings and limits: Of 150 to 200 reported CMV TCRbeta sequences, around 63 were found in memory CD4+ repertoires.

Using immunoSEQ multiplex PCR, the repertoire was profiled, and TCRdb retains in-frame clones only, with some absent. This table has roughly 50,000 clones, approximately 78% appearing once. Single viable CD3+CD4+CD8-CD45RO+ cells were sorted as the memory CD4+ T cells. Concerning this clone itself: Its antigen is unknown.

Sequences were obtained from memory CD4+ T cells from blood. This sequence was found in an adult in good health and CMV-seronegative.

Here the CDR3 DNA reads TGTGCCAGCAGCACAAGAGGGGAAGTGGACAATGAGCAGTTCTTC. This gives the protein CASSTRGEVDNEQFF. This chain joins TRBV9 and TRBJ2-1, with D perhaps matching TRBD1 or TRBD2 (5 bases each). The germline V and J ends were trimmed by 4 bases and 5 bases, with 16 bases remaining between them. The germline V gene has CDR1 SGDLS and CDR2 YYNGEE. The CDR3 totals 15 residues.